A single sample is the source of the 25 T cell receptor beta chains below, sequenced in a study of cytomegalovirus exposure and HLA in healthy donors. In the PCR, 60 Vbeta and 13 Jbeta primers were used. TCRdb's copy holds only in-frame clones and misses some; the assay was immunoSEQ multiplex PCR. The table lists tens of thousands of clones, roughly 70% of them singletons. Sequenced material: PBMCs. Source of these receptors: a woman aged 45-65 years in good health and CMV-seropositive.

The chain carries TRBV6-5 and TRBJ2-1; 8 positions match TRBD1. Germline assignment: CDR1 MNHEY and CDR2 SVGAGI. CDR3 length equals 13 residues. J lost 9 bases, V lost 6 bases, and 7 bases had no gene match. The CDR3 coding sequence is TGTGCCAGCAGGCAGGGGGCAGGATTTGAGCAGTTCTTC. Amino acids: CASRQGAGFEQFF.

The rearrangement joins TRBV2 to TRBJ1-1, with D uncertain. Looked up from germline, CDR1 is SNHLY and CDR2 is FYNNEI. There are 11 residues in the CDR3. V was pared by 4 bases and J by 8 bases, with 8 bases between. In DNA form, the CDR3 reads TGTGCCAGCAGTGGAGAGCTAGAAGCTTTCTTT. This gives the protein CASSGELEAFF.

This chain links TRBV28 with TRBJ2-7; D unresolved. The germline V and J ends were trimmed by 3 bases and 3 bases, with 9 bases remaining between them. CDR1 is MDHEN, CDR2 SYDVKM, per germline. This CDR3 contains 13 residues. This CDR3 reads CASSFGQNYEQYF. The DNA for the CDR3 is TGTGCCAGCAGTTTTGGGCAAAACTACGAGCAGTACTTC.

Only a few counts were recorded for this clone. The gene calls are TRBV18 and TRBJ2-5; TRBD1 agrees at 7 bases. This CDR3 contains 13 residues. With 5 bases clipped from V and 2 bases from J, the junction kept 2 bases outside the gene matches. Germline V lookup: CDR1 KGHSH, CDR2 LQKENI. The CDR3: CASSEQGQETQYF. CDR3 nucleotide sequence: TGTGCCAGCTCAGAACAGGGGCAAGAGACCCAGTACTTC.

The V call is TRBV10-3, the J call TRBJ2-1, with 9 bases identical to TRBD2. The germline V gene has CDR1 ENHRY and CDR2 SYGVKD. The CDR3 consists of 15 residues. Trimming at V came to 4 bases and at J to 7 bases, leaving 8 bases not matched to a gene. The CDR3 nucleotides read TGTGCCATCAGTGTAGGTAGCGGGAGTTTAAATGAGCAGTTCTTC. This sequence encodes CAISVGSGSLNEQFF.

This clone was seen only a few times. The chain links TRBV19 to TRBJ2-1; maybe TRBD2 (6 bases). CDR1 is LNHDA and CDR2 is SQIVND in the germline V gene (reference sequence). Trimming took off 7 bases at V and 0 bases at J, with 13 bases between the two ends. The CDR3 totals 15 residues. The CDR3 loop reads CASTTAGSSYNEQFF. Here the CDR3 DNA reads TGTGCCAGTACCACCGCGGGGAGCTCCTACAATGAGCAGTTCTTC.

The gene calls are TRBV29-1 and TRBJ2-1; TRBD1 agrees at 9 bases. After removal of 5 bases from V and 8 bases from J, the junction contained 7 bases not matched to a gene. Germline CDR1 SQVTM, CDR2 ANQGSEA. The CDR3 has 13 amino acids. CDR3 bases: TGCAGCGTTTCCGGGACAGGGTTTCATGAGCAGTTCTTC. Translation gives CSVSGTGFHEQFF.

The chain has TRBV5-1 and TRBJ1-6; D remains ambiguous. V dropped 4 bases and J dropped 0 bases, with 5 bases sitting between them. The CDR3 runs 14 residues. Per germline, CDR1 SGHRS and CDR2 YFSETQ. The CDR3 spells CASSLSSYNSPLHF. The CDR3 DNA sequence: TGCGCCAGCAGCCTGAGCTCCTATAATTCACCCCTCCACTTT. The complete variable domain, with remaining parts taken from reference TRBV5-1 and TRBJ1-6, reads KAGVTQTPRYLIKTRGQQVTLSCSPISGHRSVSWYQQTPGQGLQFLFEYFSETQRNKGNFPGRFSGRQFSNSRSEMNVSTLELGDSALYLCASSLSSYNSPLHFGNGTRLTVT.

The chain has TRBV28 and TRBJ1-5, with D possibly matching TRBD1 (5 bases). Trimming removed 1 base at V and 0 bases at J, with 7 bases between. Germline V gives CDR1 MDHEN, CDR2 SYDVKM. This CDR3 is built from 15 residues. CDR3 region: CASSLYRYSNQPQHF. Written as DNA, the CDR3 is TGTGCCAGCAGTTTATACAGGTATAGCAATCAGCCCCAGCATTTT.

The chain carries TRBV11-2 and TRBJ1-2; 7 positions match TRBD1. J was trimmed by 2 bases and V by 5 bases; bases with no gene match: 14. The germline gives CDR1 SGHAT, CDR2 FQNNGV. This CDR3 is 17 amino acids long. In DNA, the CDR3 is TGTGCCAGCAGCGCACAAAATCCTACAGGGGTAAACTATGGCTACACCTTC. The encoded protein is CASSAQNPTGVNYGYTF.

The rearrangement uses TRBV29-1 and TRBJ1-1; D gene uncertain. The CDR3 sequence is 11 residues long. The V end lost 5 bases, the J end lost 1 base, and 5 bases lay between the germline ends. CDR1 SQVTM and CDR2 ANQGSEA come from the germline V gene. DNA of the CDR3: TGCAGCGTTCAACAGAACACTGAAGCTTTCTTT. Protein product: CSVQQNTEAFF.

The chain has TRBV6-4 and TRBJ2-5; 12 bases align to TRBD2. CDR1 is MRHNA, CDR2 SNTAGT, per germline. This CDR3 is built from 16 residues. Trimming cost V 7 bases and J 2 bases; bases outside gene matches: 8. CDR3 loop: CASNRLAGAWQETQYF. The CDR3 region has the DNA TGTGCCAGCAATAGACTAGCGGGAGCTTGGCAAGAGACCCAGTACTTC.

The genes are TRBV9 and TRBJ1-1; 8 bases match TRBD1. Germline V gene data show CDR1 as SGDLS and CDR2 as YYNGEE. The junction had 5 bases not matched to a gene; V was cut back by 1 base and J by 3 bases. This CDR3 spans 15 amino acids. This chain's CDR3 is CASSVQGAPDTEAFF. CDR3 DNA sequence: TGTGCCAGCAGCGTACAGGGGGCTCCCGACACTGAAGCTTTCTTT.

The chain uses TRBV28 and TRBJ2-1; 8 bases agree with TRBD2. Germline V gives CDR1 MDHEN, CDR2 SYDVKM. The junction had 8 bases not matched to a gene; V was cut back by 11 bases and J by 8 bases. The CDR3 length is 12 residues. The CDR3 loop reads CAAGGTVHEQFF. For the CDR3, the DNA is TGTGCCGCGGGAGGAACTGTCCATGAGCAGTTCTTC.

The chain employs TRBV5-1 and TRBJ1-1; TRBD1 aligns across 8 bases. CDR1 is SGHRS, CDR2 YFSETQ, per germline. This CDR3 is 15 amino acids long. V trimming: 4 bases; J trimming: 3 bases; junction bases outside the gene matches: 8. This CDR3 reads CASSLTGGGYTEAFF. CDR3 bases: TGCGCCAGCAGCCTCACAGGGGGTGGGTACACTGAAGCTTTCTTT.

The rearrangement joins TRBV28 to TRBJ2-7; 7 positions agree with TRBD2. This CDR3 is built from 13 residues. V shed 7 bases and J 6 bases; nucleotides not matched to a gene: 9. The V gene's germline CDR1 is MDHEN and CDR2 SYDVKM. This CDR3 is CASTISPGGEQYF. CDR3 sequence (DNA): TGTGCCAGCACTATCTCGCCGGGGGGCGAGCAGTACTTC. The full variable domain, in which reference TRBV28 and TRBJ2-7 provide the parts outside the CDR3, is DVKVTQSSRYLVKRTGEKVFLECVQDMDHENMFWYRQDPGLGLRLIYFSYDVKMKEKGDIPEGYSVSREKKERFSLILESASTNQTSMYLCASTISPGGEQYFGPGTRLTVT.

The chain uses TRBV18 and TRBJ2-2; a weak D match, TRBD1 (7 bases). CDR3 size: 15 residues. The V gene lost 1 base and the J gene lost 6 bases, with 12 bases spanning the gap. The germline V gene has CDR1 KGHSH and CDR2 LQKENI. The CDR3 here is CASSPRQGGPGELFF. CDR3 DNA: TGTGCCAGCTCACCACGACAGGGAGGACCCGGGGAGCTGTTTTTT.

This CDR3 is CASSSDPRAWYNEQFF. Written as DNA, the CDR3 is TGTGCCAGCAGTTCCGACCCCAGGGCGTGGTACAATGAGCAGTTCTTC. The chain is built from TRBV27 and TRBJ2-1; perhaps TRBD1 as D (5 bases). The CDR3 is 16 residues long. Germline CDR1 is MNHEY and CDR2 is SMNVEV (reference sequence). The V and J ends lost 4 bases and 4 bases respectively, with 17 bases between them.

The chain uses TRBV6-5 and TRBJ1-3, with TRBD1 as a possible D gene (5 bases). The CDR3 length is 15 residues. Germline V gene data show CDR1 as MNHEY and CDR2 as SVGAGI. V was pared by 4 bases and J by 0 bases, with 10 bases between. The CDR3 reads CASSSRVDSGNTIYF. The CDR3 coding sequence is TGTGCCAGCAGTTCCAGGGTTGACTCTGGAAACACCATATATTTT.

This clone appeared a few times. The chain uses TRBV5-4 and TRBJ2-3; 7 positions match TRBD1. Germline loops: CDR1 SGHNT, CDR2 YYREEE (reference sequence). This CDR3 contains 15 residues. V was pared by 0 bases and J by 3 bases, with 4 bases of the junction left unmatched. Here the CDR3 reads CASSLGQGKTDTQYF. In DNA form, the CDR3 reads TGTGCCAGCAGCTTGGGACAGGGAAAGACAGATACGCAGTATTTT.

The V and J genes are TRBV4-1 and TRBJ1-1; D not certain. The CDR3 has 14 residues. Trimming pared 1 base from V and 3 bases from J, leaving 9 bases between. Germline values: CDR1 MGHRA, CDR2 YSYEKL. This CDR3 reads CASSQVVIDTEAFF. CDR3 DNA sequence: TGCGCCAGCAGCCAAGTCGTAATCGACACTGAAGCTTTCTTT.

The chain carries TRBV30 and TRBJ1-5, with 9 bases identical to TRBD1. With V trimmed by 2 bases and J by 6 bases, 5 bases remained unmatched. The CDR3 sequence is 14 residues long. Germline CDR1 is GTSNPN and CDR2 is SVGIG (reference sequence). The CDR3 is CAWSRGQGSQPQHF. Here the CDR3 DNA reads TGTGCCTGGAGTAGGGGACAGGGCAGTCAGCCCCAGCATTTT.

The V call is TRBV5-1, the J call TRBJ2-2; 8 bases line up with TRBD1. Trimming at V came to 6 bases and at J to 7 bases, leaving 5 bases not matched to a gene. The CDR3 has 13 amino acids. Germline values: CDR1 SGHRS, CDR2 YFSETQ. In DNA, the CDR3 is TGCGCCAGCAAACCAGGGGGCTACGGGGAGCTGTTTTTT. Its translation is CASKPGGYGELFF.

This sequence joins TRBV7-7 and TRBJ2-1; D ambiguous. With 0 bases removed from V and 9 bases from J, the gap between germline ends came to 9 bases. CDR1 is SSHAT, CDR2 FNYEAQ, per germline (reference sequence). This CDR3 spans 13 amino acids. Written as DNA, the CDR3 is TGTGCCAGCAGCTTAGCGCCTAGTAGTGAGCAGTTCTTC. It is translated as CASSLAPSSEQFF.

The chain joins TRBV10-3 to TRBJ1-5; D gene ambiguous. Trimming left V 11 bases short and J 4 bases short, with 12 bases between. The CDR3 loop spans 12 amino acids. In germline, CDR1 is ENHRY, CDR2 SYGVKD. CDR3 bases: TGTGCCCCCGAACCGGGGAATCAGCCCCAGCATTTT. Translation gives CAPEPGNQPQHF.